This T cell receptor beta chain was recovered during a study of cytomegalovirus exposure and HLA in healthy donors. Study summary: Earlier, approximately 110 million unique TCR beta sequences were recovered from roughly 180 million T cells by an analysis.

Germline-derived CDR1 and CDR2 are SEHNR and FQNEAQ (reference sequence). The J segment lost 4 bases and the V segment lost 3 bases, leaving 2 bases of the junction unmatched. The CDR3 extends over 13 amino acids. Regarding the study as a whole: According to reports, the classifier identified cytomegalovirus status with high specificity and sensitivity. Some V segments, TRBV6-2 and TRBV6-3 among them, were indistinguishable and were therefore excluded.

Primers included in the PCR were 60 Vbeta and 13 Jbeta primers. Measured with immunoSEQ multiplex PCR; TCRdb has only the in-frame clones, and not every one. Among some 150,000 clones, roughly nine tenths were seen once, and the ten largest hold over 0.8%. About this clone itself: What it binds is unknown.

This sequence was found in a woman in her twenties or thirties in good health and CMV-seronegative. Sequences were obtained from PBMCs. The J gene is TRBJ1-2, the V gene TRBV7-9; 7 bases align to TRBD1. The CDR3 DNA reads TGTGCCAGCAGCTTGGGACAGAGCTATGGCTACACCTTC. This sequence encodes CASSLGQSYGYTF.